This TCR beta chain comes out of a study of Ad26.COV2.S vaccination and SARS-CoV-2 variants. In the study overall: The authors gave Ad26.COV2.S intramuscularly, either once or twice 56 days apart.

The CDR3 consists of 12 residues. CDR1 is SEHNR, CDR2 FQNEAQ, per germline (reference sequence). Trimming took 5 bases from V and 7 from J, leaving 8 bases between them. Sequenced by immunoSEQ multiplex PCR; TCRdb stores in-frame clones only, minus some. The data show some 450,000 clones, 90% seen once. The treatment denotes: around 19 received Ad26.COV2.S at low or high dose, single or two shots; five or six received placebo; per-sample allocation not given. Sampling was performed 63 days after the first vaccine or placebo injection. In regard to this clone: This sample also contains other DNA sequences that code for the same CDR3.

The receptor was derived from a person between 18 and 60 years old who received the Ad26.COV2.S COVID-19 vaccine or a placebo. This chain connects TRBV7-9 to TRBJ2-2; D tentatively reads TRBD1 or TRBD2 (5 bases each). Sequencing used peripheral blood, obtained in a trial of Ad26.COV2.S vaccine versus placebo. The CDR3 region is CASSPGGGELFF. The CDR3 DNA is TGTGCCAGCAGCCCTGGGGGCGGGGAGCTGTTTTTT. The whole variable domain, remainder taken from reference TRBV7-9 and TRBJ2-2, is DTGVSQNPRHKITKRGQNVTFRCDPISEHNRLYWYRQTLGQGPEFLTYFQNEAQLEKSRLLSDRFSAERPKGSFSTLEIQRTEQGDSAMYLCASSPGGGELFFGEGSRLTVL.